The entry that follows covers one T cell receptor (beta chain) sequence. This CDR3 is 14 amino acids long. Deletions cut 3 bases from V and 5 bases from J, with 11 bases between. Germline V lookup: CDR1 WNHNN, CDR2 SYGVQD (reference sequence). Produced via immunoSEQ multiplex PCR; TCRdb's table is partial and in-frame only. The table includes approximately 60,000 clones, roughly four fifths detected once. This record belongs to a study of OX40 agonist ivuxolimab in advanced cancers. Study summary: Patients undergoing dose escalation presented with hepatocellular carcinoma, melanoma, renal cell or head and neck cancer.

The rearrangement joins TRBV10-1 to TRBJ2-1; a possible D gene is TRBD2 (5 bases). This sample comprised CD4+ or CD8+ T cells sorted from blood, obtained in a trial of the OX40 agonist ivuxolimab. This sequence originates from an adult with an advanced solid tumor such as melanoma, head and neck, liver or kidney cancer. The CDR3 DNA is TGCGCCAGCAGTGATTCACGGAGGCACAATGAGCAGTTCTTC. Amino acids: CASSDSRRHNEQFF.